Each of the 19 T cell receptor beta chains below was sequenced from the same sample in a study of blood T cell repertoires in COVID-19. Measured with immunoSEQ multiplex PCR; TCRdb has only the in-frame clones, and not every one. Among around 120,000 clones listed, about 91% were seen once. What was sequenced was peripheral blood. The receptors were sampled from a woman between 45 and 65 years old with active or convalescent COVID-19.

In this sample, this clone turned up a few times. This CDR3 is CASVGTGGGNNYGYTF. The CDR3 coding sequence is TGTGCCAGCGTAGGGACAGGGGGCGGAAATAACTATGGCTACACCTTC. This chain joins TRBV28 and TRBJ1-2; TRBD1 matches at 12 bases. Trimming took 8 bases from V and 1 from J; bases not matched to a gene: 8. This CDR3 comprises 16 residues. Germline-derived CDR1 and CDR2 are MDHEN and SYDVKM.

The chain combines TRBV19 with TRBJ1-2, with D possibly TRBD1 on 5 matching bases. Germline V gene lookup returns CDR1 LNHDA and CDR2 SQIVND (reference sequence). The CDR3 totals 12 residues. V was clipped by 6 bases and J by 7 bases, with 12 bases between them. The CDR3 bases are TGTGCCAGTAGCTGGGGAGGGGCTGGCTACACCTTC. This translates into CASSWGGAGYTF.

The V call is TRBV19, the J call TRBJ2-4; a possible D gene is TRBD1 (6 bases). V shed 5 bases and J shed 0 bases, with 17 bases lying between them. The CDR3 sequence is 17 residues long. Germline V lookup: CDR1 LNHDA, CDR2 SQIVND (reference sequence). CDR3 sequence reads: CASSPQGRTLAKNIQYF. The CDR3 bases are TGTGCCAGTAGTCCCCAGGGGCGGACACTAGCCAAAAACATTCAGTACTTC.

The chain is built from TRBV7-3 and TRBJ2-1; possible D gene TRBD2, 5 bases. The ends were cut back, 5 bases at V and 9 bases at J, with 20 bases in the middle. Germline V gene sequence: CDR1 SGHTA, CDR2 FQGTGA. The CDR3 spans 15 residues. The CDR3 region has the DNA TGTGCCAGCAGCCCAGGCGCGTTACGGGAATCTGAGCAGTTCTTC. Translation gives CASSPGALRESEQFF.

The gene calls are TRBV5-1 and TRBJ2-2; TRBD2 aligns across 11 bases. The germline CDR1 and CDR2 sequences are SGHRS and YFSETQ. V was clipped by 1 base and J by 3 bases; unmatched bases: 2. This CDR3 is built from 16 residues. Here the CDR3 reads CASSLILAGDTGELFF. The DNA of the CDR3 is TGCGCCAGCAGCTTGATACTAGCGGGAGACACCGGGGAGCTGTTTTTT.

The genes are TRBV12-3 or TRBV12-4 and TRBJ2-7, with a weak D call TRBD1 (6 bases). V shed 2 bases and J shed 2 bases, with 7 bases lying between them. CDR3 size: 13 residues. For the CDR3, the DNA is TGTGCCAGCAGTTTAAGGACAGCCTACGAGCAGTACTTC. It is translated as CASSLRTAYEQYF.

This chain uses TRBV28 with TRBJ2-5; TRBD2 aligns across 7 bases. V was pared by 5 bases and J by 5 bases, with 8 bases of the junction left unmatched. The germline gives CDR1 MDHEN, CDR2 SYDVKM. The CDR3 totals 14 residues. CDR3 bases: TGTGCCAGCAGTCCTCCGGGGGGTGGGGAGACCCAGTACTTC. Its translation: CASSPPGGGETQYF.

The J gene is TRBJ1-2, the V gene TRBV6-1; the match to TRBD1 covers 8 bases. CDR3 size: 15 residues. From germline, CDR1 is MNHNS and CDR2 SASEGT. V lost 2 bases and J lost 4; bases outside the gene matches: 6. The CDR3 region has the DNA TGTGCCAGCAGTGAAAGAAGGACAGGGACCTATGGCTACACCTTC. Its protein product is CASSERRTGTYGYTF.

This clone was picked up one time. The chain joins TRBV10-3 to TRBJ1-3; D is ambiguous. Trimming took off 3 bases at V and 0 bases at J, with 24 bases between the two ends. The germline gives CDR1 ENHRY, CDR2 SYGVKD. There are 20 residues in the CDR3. The CDR3 coding sequence is TGTGCCATCAGTGAAGGGTTCAGGACTACGGCGAGCCCCTCTGGAAACACCATATATTTT. The encoded protein is CAISEGFRTTASPSGNTIYF.

V usage is TRBV28 and J usage is TRBJ2-7, with D possibly being TRBD2 (6 bases). This CDR3 comprises 16 residues. Germline lookup yields CDR1 MDHEN and CDR2 SYDVKM. Between the trimmed V and J ends, which lost 2 bases and 7 bases, there was a span of 21 bases. The CDR3 region is CASSLPRGLQNGEQYF. The DNA for the CDR3 is TGTGCCAGCAGTTTACCTCGGGGACTGCAAAATGGAGAGCAGTACTTC.

The rearrangement links TRBV5-4 to TRBJ1-6; no definite D call. V was clipped by 5 bases and J by 9 bases, with 9 bases between them. CDR3 length: 12 amino acids. In germline, CDR1 is SGHNT, CDR2 YYREEE (reference sequence). CDR3 nucleotides: TGTGCCAGCAGTTCCCCCTTTTCACCCCTCCACTTT. Encoded protein: CASSSPFSPLHF.

This chain uses TRBV3-1 (or the pseudogene TRBV3-2) with TRBJ2-1; 11 bases are shared with TRBD2. The V segment lost 1 base and the J segment 5 bases; nucleotides outside the gene matches: 1. Germline CDR1 is LGHDT and CDR2 is YNNKEL (reference sequence). This CDR3 has 15 amino acids. The chain's CDR3 is CASSQVLAGDNEQFF. CDR3 in DNA: TGTGCCAGCAGCCAAGTACTAGCGGGAGACAATGAGCAGTTCTTC.

In DNA form, the CDR3 reads TGCGCCAGCAGCCCCTCTTCAGGGAATCAGCCCCAGCATTTT. It translates to CASSPSSGNQPQHF. The chain employs TRBV5-1 and TRBJ1-5, with D maybe TRBD1 (5 bases). CDR1 is SGHRS and CDR2 is YFSETQ in the germline V gene. The CDR3 has 14 residues. The V end lost 4 bases, the J end lost 4 bases, and 12 bases lay between the germline ends.

The chain links TRBV9 to TRBJ2-1, with a weak D call TRBD2 (6 bases). Germline V gene sequence: CDR1 SGDLS, CDR2 YYNGEE. Trimming pared 3 bases from V and 6 bases from J, leaving 10 bases between. This CDR3 is 13 amino acids long. CDR3 region: CASSASGVNEQFF. The CDR3 region has the DNA TGTGCCAGCAGCGCATCGGGAGTCAATGAGCAGTTCTTC. Full variable domain (remainder filled in from reference TRBV9 and TRBJ2-1): DSGVTQTPKHLITATGQRVTLRCSPRSGDLSVYWYQQSLDQGLQFLIQYYNGEERAKGNILERFSAQQFPDLHSELNLSSLELGDSALYFCASSASGVNEQFFGPGTRLTVL.

The chain joins TRBV18 to TRBJ1-4; 8 nucleotides line up with TRBD1. V trimming: 5 bases; J trimming: 4 bases; junction bases outside the gene matches: 6. The CDR3 extends over 15 amino acids. In germline, CDR1 is KGHSH, CDR2 LQKENI. The CDR3 sequence: CASSSGQVINEKLFF. The CDR3 bases are TGTGCCAGCTCATCGGGACAGGTCATTAATGAAAAACTGTTTTTT.

V usage is TRBV19 and J usage is TRBJ2-4; D may be TRBD1 (6 bases). The germline V gene encodes CDR1 LNHDA and CDR2 SQIVND (reference sequence). The CDR3 sequence is 13 residues long. Trimming removed 9 bases from V and 2 bases from J, with 11 bases in between. CDR3 DNA sequence: TGTGCCAGACGACAGGCTCCCAAAAACATTCAGTACTTC. Encoded protein: CARRQAPKNIQYF.

CDR3 protein: CASSSRGRVAEKLFF. The CDR3 DNA reads as TGTGCCAGCAGTTCCCGTGGGAGGGTGGCAGAAAAACTGTTTTTT. V usage is TRBV6-2 or TRBV6-3 and J usage is TRBJ1-4; D is unresolved. The CDR3 is made up of 15 amino acids. CDR1 is MNHEY and CDR2 is SVGEGT in the germline V gene. Deletions cut 4 bases from V and 8 bases from J, with 17 bases between.

The J gene is TRBJ1-1, the V gene TRBV5-6; tentative D call: TRBD1 (5 bases). The CDR3 sequence is 16 residues long. Trimming pared 1 base from V and 0 bases from J, leaving 13 bases between. CDR1 SGHDT and CDR2 YYEEEE come from the germline V gene. CDR3 coding DNA: TGTGCCAGCAGCTTGTTCGGGGGGACCATGAACACTGAAGCTTTCTTT. Its protein is CASSLFGGTMNTEAFF.

The chain has TRBV15 and TRBJ1-1, with 8 bases lining up with TRBD1. The trim removed 1 base at V and 6 bases at J, leaving 16 bases unmatched. Germline V CDR1 and CDR2: LNHNV, YYDKDF (reference sequence). CDR3 length equals 18 residues. CDR3 nucleotides: TGTGCCACCAGCAGAGGGTCTTTAGATGGACAGGGAGGCGCTGAAGCTTTCTTT. Translation gives CATSRGSLDGQGGAEAFF.